This paragraph covers one T cell receptor beta chain sequence. The sample originates from a study of blood T cell repertoires in COVID-19. Study details: In each case, the material was cDNA or gDNA derived from T cells, B-cell-depleted T cells, or PBMCs.

Per the original data handling: Scientists estimated how many nucleated cells there were by amplifying reference gene primers. Generated by immunoSEQ multiplex PCR, the TCRdb table keeps only in-frame clones and is missing some. Clone size and V and J calls were adopted from that table, with D and trimming inferred from the DNA. The profile shows 250,000 to 350,000 clones, about 92% of them singletons. CDR3 length: 15 residues. Germline CDR1 is LGHNA and CDR2 is YSLEER. Deletions cut 4 bases from V and 5 bases from J, with 17 bases between. Enrollees, about 18 to 89 years old, lived in roughly 24 US areas.

The chain is built from TRBV4-3 and TRBJ2-5, with D possibly being TRBD2 (6 bases). The receptor's source is a woman aged 30 to 39 who had recovered from COVID-19. Sequencing used PBMCs or T cells enriched from blood (not recorded which). CDR3 loop: CASSPAPRGWETQYF. The CDR3 DNA is TGCGCCAGCAGCCCAGCCCCCCGGGGGTGGGAGACCCAGTACTTC.